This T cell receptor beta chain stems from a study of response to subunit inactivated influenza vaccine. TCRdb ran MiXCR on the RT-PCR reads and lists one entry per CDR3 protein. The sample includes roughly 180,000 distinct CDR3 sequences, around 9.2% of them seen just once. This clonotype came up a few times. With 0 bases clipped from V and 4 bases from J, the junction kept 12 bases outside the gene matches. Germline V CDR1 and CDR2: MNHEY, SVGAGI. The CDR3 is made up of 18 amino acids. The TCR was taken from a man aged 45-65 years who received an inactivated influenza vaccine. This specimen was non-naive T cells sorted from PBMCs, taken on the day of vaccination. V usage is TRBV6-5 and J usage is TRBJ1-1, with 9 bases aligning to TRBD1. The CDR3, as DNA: TGTGCCAGCAGTTACTCGCGGGACAGGGCAGGTGTGCTCACTGAAGCTTTCTTT. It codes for CASSYSRDRAGVLTEAFF.